The next 18 T cell receptor beta chains were all read from a single sample in a study of siplizumab effects on memory and regulatory T cells. This table comes from immunoSEQ multiplex PCR, and its TCRdb copy is limited to in-frame clones, with some not included. The sample has roughly 100,000 clones, more than 85% seen once. Specimen: Tregs sorted from blood. Source of these receptors: a human donor in good health.

On this clone: Other DNA variants within this sample encode the same CDR3. The rearrangement uses TRBV5-1 and TRBJ2-2; D is perhaps TRBD1 or TRBD2 (5 bases each). V was trimmed by 4 bases and J by 4 bases, leaving 11 bases between them. The CDR3 sequence is 14 residues long. Germline V gene data show CDR1 as SGHRS and CDR2 as YFSETQ. The CDR3 loop is CASSLGGGTGELFF. The CDR3 DNA follows: TGCGCCAGCAGCCTCGGTGGGGGCACCGGGGAGCTGTTTTTT.

The chain has TRBV10-3 and TRBJ2-1; no reliable D call. Germline V gene lookup returns CDR1 ENHRY and CDR2 SYGVKD. This CDR3 contains 14 residues. The V and J ends lost 6 bases and 4 bases respectively, with 13 bases between them. CDR3 DNA: TGTGCCATCAGGGGAAGGGCAGAATACAATGAGCAGTTCTTC. Translating it yields CAIRGRAEYNEQFF.

In its sample, this clone was seen once. The J gene is TRBJ1-6, the V gene TRBV2; D gene unclear. Germline CDR1 reads SNHLY; CDR2 reads FYNNEI. The CDR3 runs 15 residues. Trimming shortened V by 6 bases and J by 7 bases, and 16 bases separated the two germline ends. DNA of the CDR3: TGTGCCAGCAGCGGTGGCTCCCTGAGGAATTCACCCCTCCACTTT. Its translation: CASSGGSLRNSPLHF.

The chain employs TRBV4-2 and TRBJ2-1; 13 nucleotides align to TRBD2. CDR1 is LGHNA, CDR2 YNFKEQ, per germline. The CDR3 loop spans 19 amino acids. The junction had 9 bases not matched to a gene; V was cut back by 2 bases and J by 2 bases. This CDR3 is CASSQQSVGLAGPYNEQFF. The CDR3 DNA reads as TGTGCCAGCAGCCAACAAAGTGTGGGACTAGCGGGACCCTACAATGAGCAGTTCTTC.

J is TRBJ1-1 and V is TRBV30, with D perhaps TRBD1 (6 bases). The CDR3 sequence is 15 residues long. CDR1 is GTSNPN, CDR2 SVGIG, per germline (reference sequence). The V end lost 4 bases, the J end lost 2 bases, and 17 bases lay between the germline ends. The CDR3 spells CAWTRQVFSNTEAFF. The DNA for the CDR3 is TGTGCCTGGACCCGACAGGTTTTTAGTAACACTGAAGCTTTCTTT. Complete variable domain (other parts from reference TRBV30 and TRBJ1-1): SQTIHQWPATLVQPVGSPLSLECTVEGTSNPNLYWYRQAAGRGLQLLFYSVGIGQISSEVPQNLSASRPQDRQFILSSKKLLLSDSGFYLCAWTRQVFSNTEAFFGQGTRLTVV.

The rearrangement links TRBV6-1 to TRBJ1-1; unclear D gene. The CDR3 has 13 amino acids. Per the germline V gene, CDR1 is MNHNS and CDR2 is SASEGT. V lost 5 bases, J lost 0 bases, and 7 bases lay in between. The CDR3 loop reads CASSSVMNTEAFF. CDR3 in DNA: TGTGCCAGCAGTTCAGTAATGAACACTGAAGCTTTCTTT.

For the CDR3, the DNA is TGTGCCAGCAGTGCCCCCATAGCGGGAAACTACAATGAGCAGTTCTTC. It translates to CASSAPIAGNYNEQFF. The chain is built from TRBV2 and TRBJ2-1; TRBD2 matches 8 bases. Trimming removed 4 bases from V and 3 bases from J; junction bases left unmatched: 8. This CDR3 spans 16 amino acids. Germline CDR1 is SNHLY and CDR2 is FYNNEI.

V is TRBV6-6 and J is TRBJ2-7, with D perhaps TRBD1 or TRBD2 (5 bases each). Germline V gene lookup returns CDR1 MNHNY and CDR2 SVGAGI (reference sequence). V dropped 6 bases and J dropped 1 base, with 19 bases sitting between them. CDR3 length equals 16 residues. DNA of the CDR3: TGTGCCAGCAGGAGGGCGGACATCGAGCGATCCTACGAGCAGTACTTC. The encoded protein is CASRRADIERSYEQYF.

This chain connects TRBV6-1 to TRBJ2-5; the D gene could be TRBD1 or TRBD2 (7 bases each). Per germline, CDR1 MNHNS and CDR2 SASEGT. The CDR3 runs to 13 residues. Trimming took off 7 bases at V and 5 bases at J, with 14 bases between the two ends. CDR3 protein: CASTTGRGETQYF. In DNA form, the CDR3 reads TGTGCCAGCACGACAGGGAGGGGGGAGACCCAGTACTTC.

The rearrangement uses TRBV6-5 and TRBJ2-7; D is possibly TRBD1 (6 bases). Germline assignment: CDR1 MNHEY and CDR2 SVGAGI. The length of the CDR3 is 13 residues. V gave up 6 bases and J gave up 0 bases, with 9 bases separating them. The CDR3 nucleotides are TGTGCCAGCAGCCGGACAGACTCCTACGAGCAGTACTTC. As protein: CASSRTDSYEQYF.

About this clone: This CDR3 is also generated by other DNA sequences in the sample. The chain combines TRBV5-1 with TRBJ2-5, with D possibly being TRBD2 (5 bases). Trimming took 4 bases from V and 4 from J, leaving 8 bases between them. CDR3 length equals 12 residues. Germline V gives CDR1 SGHRS, CDR2 YFSETQ. CDR3 sequence: CASSRSGETQYF. CDR3 DNA sequence: TGCGCCAGCAGCCGGAGCGGAGAGACCCAGTACTTC.

V and J are TRBV30 and TRBJ2-1; D not certain. Germline V gene data show CDR1 as GTSNPN and CDR2 as SVGIG (reference sequence). CDR3 size: 11 residues. Deletions cut 0 bases from V and 8 bases from J, with 5 bases between. The CDR3 reads CAWSVLDEQFF. CDR3 DNA sequence: TGTGCCTGGAGTGTACTGGATGAGCAGTTCTTC.

This chain links TRBV6-1 with TRBJ1-1; D remains unclear. V lost 7 bases to trimming and J lost 1 base, with 4 bases between them. This CDR3 has 11 residues. Germline CDR1 reads MNHNS; CDR2 reads SASEGT. CDR3 sequence (DNA): TGTGCCAGCATGGAGAACACTGAAGCTTTCTTT. Protein: CASMENTEAFF.

The chain recombines TRBV5-4 with TRBJ1-2; D perhaps matches TRBD1 (6 bases). The CDR3 is 15 residues long. Trimming cost V 4 bases and J 4 bases, with 17 bases left between them. Germline V gene sequence: CDR1 SGHNT, CDR2 YYREEE (reference sequence). As DNA, the CDR3 is TGTGCCAGCAGCGCCGATGGGGGCTTAAGCTATGGCTACACCTTC. Protein: CASSADGGLSYGYTF. The variable domain in full, completed from reference TRBV5-4 and TRBJ1-2, reads ETGVTQSPTHLIKTRGQQVTLRCSSQSGHNTVSWYQQALGQGPQFIFQYYREEENGRGNFPPRFSGLQFPNYSSELNVNALELDDSALYLCASSADGGLSYGYTFGSGTRLTVV.

CDR3 amino acids: CASSLNGPGGGQFF. The CDR3 nucleotides read TGTGCCAGCAGCCTAAATGGCCCAGGGGGCGGTCAGTTCTTC. The genes are TRBV7-9 and TRBJ2-1; 8 bases are a match to TRBD1. The J segment lost 13 bases and the V segment lost 5 bases, leaving 13 bases of the junction unmatched. The CDR3 is 14 amino acids. Germline CDR1 is SEHNR and CDR2 is FQNEAQ (reference sequence).

As for this clone: The junction departs from germline at one end; a sequencing error may be responsible. The rearrangement uses TRBV4-1 and TRBJ1-1, with a weak D call TRBD1 (5 bases). There are 13 residues in the CDR3. Germline V CDR1 and CDR2: MGHRA, YSYEKL. As DNA, the CDR3 is TGCGCCAGCAGCCAAGTAGGTACAGGCCGGGTCAGGTTT. Amino acid sequence: CASSQVGTGRVRF.

The gene calls are TRBV6-5 and TRBJ1-2, with 10 bases aligning to TRBD1. The CDR3 runs to 15 residues. Germline assignment: CDR1 MNHEY and CDR2 SVGAGI. V was clipped by 2 bases and J by 2 bases; unmatched bases: 2. The CDR3 DNA follows: TGTGCCAGCAGTTACGGACAGGGGGTAAACTATGGCTACACCTTC. Residues: CASSYGQGVNYGYTF.

The chain is built from TRBV7-2 and TRBJ1-5; 9 positions match TRBD1. This CDR3 spans 17 amino acids. Germline V CDR1 and CDR2: SGHTA, FQGNSA. V trimming: 5 bases; J trimming: 5 bases; junction bases outside the gene matches: 13. The CDR3 protein is CASSPWGGQGGYQPQHF. The CDR3 region has the DNA TGTGCCAGCAGCCCCTGGGGGGGACAGGGAGGTTATCAGCCCCAGCATTTT.